What follows are 23 T cell receptor beta chains derived from one specimen sequenced in a study of somatic mutations in cytotoxic T cells in rheumatoid arthritis (dated by TCRdb to 2017 to 2019). Library method: the immunoSEQ multiplex PCR assay. TCRdb provides this immuneACCESS table in a form limited to in-frame rearrangements. Some clones are lacking; in checked studies, under half of them reflect an unresolved V gene, and why the rest are absent is not known. The sample contains approximately 20,000 clones, about 80% of them found a single time. 8% to 11% of the sample is held by the ten biggest clonotypes. The specimen sequenced was CD8+ T cells sorted from blood. These receptors were collected from a woman aged 45-60 years in good health.

V and J are TRBV9 and TRBJ2-3; TRBD1 matches at 8 bases. The CDR3 totals 14 residues. From germline, CDR1 is SGDLS and CDR2 YYNGEE. V was pared by 4 bases and J by 5 bases, with 6 bases of the junction left unmatched. The CDR3 DNA reads as TGTGCCAGCAGCACCGGGACAGGTATAGATACGCAGTATTTT. Protein: CASSTGTGIDTQYF.

This clone counts as large. V is TRBV28 and J is TRBJ1-5; 9 nucleotides align to TRBD1. The junction had 16 bases not matched to a gene; V was cut back by 7 bases and J by 6 bases. This CDR3 is 17 amino acids long. CDR1 is MDHEN and CDR2 is SYDVKM in the germline V gene. In nucleotides, the CDR3 is TGTGCCAGCAACTTTGGCGGGACAGGGCCAGAGGGTCAGCCCCAGCATTTT. It encodes CASNFGGTGPEGQPQHF.

The chain has TRBV11-2 and TRBJ2-7; D is tentatively TRBD1 or TRBD2 (5 bases each). Trimming shortened V by 0 bases and J by 7 bases, and 13 bases separated the two germline ends. The CDR3 is 14 residues long. CDR1 and CDR2 from the germline V gene are SGHAT and FQNNGV. CDR3 sequence: CASSLEAGTEEQYF. The CDR3 DNA follows: TGTGCCAGCAGCTTAGAGGCAGGGACGGAGGAGCAGTACTTC.

The chain is built from TRBV14 and TRBJ1-6, with TRBD1 identical over 9 bases. This CDR3 contains 16 residues. Looked up from germline, CDR1 is SGHDN and CDR2 is FVKESK. V lost 4 bases, J lost 6 bases, and 7 bases stayed unmatched. The CDR3 DNA reads as TGTGCCAGCAGCCTTAGAGACAGGGGGGTTAATTCACCCCTCCACTTT. This gives the protein CASSLRDRGVNSPLHF.

V gene TRBV11-2 combines with J gene TRBJ1-1; D not resolved. V lost 1 base to trimming and J lost 0 bases, with 6 bases between them. This CDR3 is 14 amino acids long. Looked up from germline, CDR1 is SGHAT and CDR2 is FQNNGV. As DNA, the CDR3 is TGTGCCAGCAGCTTAGTTAAATTGAACACTGAAGCTTTCTTT. Its translation is CASSLVKLNTEAFF.

This clone was picked up a small number of times. This chain links TRBV30 with TRBJ1-1; TRBD1 matches at 7 bases. The germline gives CDR1 GTSNPN, CDR2 SVGIG (reference sequence). The CDR3 length is 14 residues. The V segment lost 5 bases and the J segment 2 bases; nucleotides outside the gene matches: 8. CDR3 in amino acids: CAWSGTVTNTEAFF. The DNA for the CDR3 is TGTGCCTGGTCCGGGACAGTAACTAACACTGAAGCTTTCTTT.

This rearrangement joins TRBV7-6 to TRBJ1-3; TRBD1 aligns across 9 bases. V lost 6 bases, J lost 4 bases, and 7 bases stayed unmatched. The V gene's germline CDR1 is SGHVS and CDR2 FNYEAQ. The CDR3 totals 15 residues. CDR3: CASRTQGAPGNTIYF. CDR3 nucleotide sequence: TGTGCCAGCAGAACACAGGGGGCGCCGGGAAACACCATATATTTT.

Notes on this clone: At one boundary the junction diverges from the germline segment, which might be a read error. V and J are TRBV7-3 and TRBJ1-1; D unclear. Germline CDR1 reads SGHTA; CDR2 reads FQGTGA. The CDR3 extends over 13 amino acids. CDR3 coding DNA: TGTGCCAGCAGCGTAACAGTAATTCCTGAAGCTTTCTTT. This translates into CASSVTVIPEAFF.

The genes are TRBV9 and TRBJ2-1, with 7 bases aligning to TRBD2. Germline V gene sequence: CDR1 SGDLS, CDR2 YYNGEE. With V trimmed by 3 bases and J by 6 bases, 9 bases remained unmatched. The CDR3 loop spans 15 amino acids. Here the CDR3 DNA reads TGTGCCAGCAGCGCCGCGGGAGCGAGGGGCAATGAGCAGTTCTTC. Translating gives CASSAAGARGNEQFF.

V gene TRBV4-1 combines with J gene TRBJ2-7, with TRBD1 matching over 8 bases. The germline V gene encodes CDR1 MGHRA and CDR2 YSYEKL. This CDR3 is 16 amino acids long. The V segment lost 1 base and the J segment 6 bases; nucleotides outside the gene matches: 11. The DNA of the CDR3 is TGCGCCAGCAGCCAAGCGTCAGACAGGGGAACGGCCGAGCAGTACTTC. Its protein product is CASSQASDRGTAEQYF.

This clone has just one count. The chain is built from TRBV11-3 and TRBJ2-1; TRBD2 matches 10 bases. The CDR3 covers 15 residues. V lost 3 bases, J lost 7 bases, and 6 bases stayed unmatched. The germline CDR1 and CDR2 sequences are SGHNT and YENEEA. DNA for the CDR3: TGTGCCAGCAGCTTTCAACTAGCGGGATTAAATGAGCAGTTCTTC. Amino acids: CASSFQLAGLNEQFF.

This chain connects TRBV28 to TRBJ2-6; TRBD2 matches at 7 bases. This CDR3 contains 18 residues. CDR1 is MDHEN, CDR2 SYDVKM, per germline. Germline trimming cut 7 bases from V and 4 bases from J; bases unmatched to any gene: 16. Here the CDR3 DNA reads TGTGCCAGCACCCTGGGAGGGTATGGGTCGATCGGGGCCAACGTCCTGACTTTC. Its translation: CASTLGGYGSIGANVLTF.

This clone has only one observation. The genes are TRBV6-1 and TRBJ2-7; TRBD2 matches at 12 bases. Germline CDR1 MNHNS, CDR2 SASEGT. The CDR3 runs 16 residues. J was trimmed by 4 bases and V by 1 base; bases with no gene match: 5. The CDR3 sequence is CASSEGLAGVRYEQYF. The DNA for the CDR3 is TGTGCCAGCAGTGAAGGACTAGCGGGAGTCCGGTACGAGCAGTACTTC.

This clone was detected only once. V is TRBV2 and J is TRBJ2-3, with 10 bases identical to TRBD1. V lost 3 bases to trimming and J lost 4 bases; unmatched junction nucleotides: 10. Germline V gene data show CDR1 as SNHLY and CDR2 as FYNNEI. The CDR3 runs to 17 residues. The CDR3 sequence is CASSDRGDRGLPDTQYF. CDR3 DNA sequence: TGTGCCAGCAGTGATAGAGGCGACAGGGGGCTTCCAGATACGCAGTATTTT.

This rearrangement joins TRBV7-9 to TRBJ2-5; 7 bases are a match to TRBD1. The DNA end lines up better with TRBJ2-7; the J call may be wrong. Germline CDR1 reads SEHNR; CDR2 reads FQNEAQ (reference sequence). This CDR3 spans 15 amino acids. The CDR3 nucleotides are TGTGCCAGCAGCCCGCGACAGGGAGACCCCCACGAGCAGTACTTC. Its translation: CASSPRQGDPHEQYF.

The genes are TRBV27 and TRBJ2-3; D is ambiguous. The CDR3 length is 12 residues. V lost 4 bases and J lost 4, with 6 bases in between. The germline CDR1 and CDR2 sequences are MNHEY and SMNVEV (reference sequence). In DNA form, the CDR3 reads TGTGCCAGCAGTTCCTACGCAGATACGCAGTATTTT. This codes for CASSSYADTQYF.

The V gene is TRBV7-2, the J gene TRBJ2-7; 7 bases line up with TRBD1. J was trimmed by 7 bases and V by 1 base; bases with no gene match: 13. This CDR3 is 16 amino acids long. Germline CDR1 reads SGHTA; CDR2 reads FQGNSA. The CDR3, as DNA: TGTGCCAGCAGCTTAGAGACCGACAGGGCCCCGGGGGAGCAGTACTTC. It specifies CASSLETDRAPGEQYF.

The chain has TRBV4-3 and TRBJ1-3, with D unclear. CDR1 is LGHNA and CDR2 is YSLEER in the germline V gene. The CDR3 is 15 amino acids. The germline V and J ends were trimmed by 0 bases and 0 bases, with 6 bases remaining between them. Here the CDR3 DNA reads TGCGCCAGCAGCCAAGATGACTTCTCTGGAAACACCATATATTTT. Translated: CASSQDDFSGNTIYF.

This clone was seen once. The chain joins TRBV2 to TRBJ2-1; tentative D call: TRBD2 (6 bases). Germline V CDR1 and CDR2: SNHLY, FYNNEI. V lost 4 bases and J lost 7, with 20 bases in between. CDR3 length: 16 amino acids. For the CDR3, the DNA is TGTGCCAGCAGTGGCGGGTGGGCGGGGAAAGGGAATGAGCAGTTCTTC. Encoded protein: CASSGGWAGKGNEQFF.

The rearrangement links TRBV7-6 to TRBJ2-7, with D uncertain. The germline V and J ends were trimmed by 1 base and 6 bases, with 16 bases remaining between them. Germline V lookup: CDR1 SGHVS, CDR2 FNYEAQ. The CDR3 covers 15 residues. The CDR3 DNA follows: TGTGCCAGCAGCTTAGTTGAAGGCCCGCCTACCGAGCAGTACTTC. Translating it yields CASSLVEGPPTEQYF.

The chain couples TRBV7-8 to TRBJ1-2; D is unclear. Germline loops: CDR1 SGHVS, CDR2 FQNEAQ. The CDR3 extends over 16 amino acids. V shed 1 base and J shed 8 bases, with 20 bases lying between them. The CDR3 DNA follows: TGTGCCAGCAGCTTAGGGCCAGGCCTCGGTGGAGACGGCTACACCTTC. The encoded protein is CASSLGPGLGGDGYTF.

The chain uses TRBV6-5 and TRBJ2-2, with 9 bases fitting TRBD1. The CDR3 sequence is 14 residues long. Unmatched junction bases numbered 3, after V lost 5 bases and J lost 5 bases. CDR1 MNHEY and CDR2 SVGAGI come from the germline V gene. CDR3 DNA: TGTGCCAGCAGTAGGACAGGGGCGACCGGGGAGCTGTTTTTT. It yields the protein CASSRTGATGELFF.

This clone has a single count. This chain connects TRBV5-8 to TRBJ2-7; TRBD1 agrees at 10 bases. With V trimmed by 4 bases and J by 4 bases, 8 bases remained unmatched. The CDR3 length is 15 residues. Germline assignment: CDR1 SGHTS and CDR2 YDEGEE. The CDR3 here is CASSLTGQGMYEQYF. CDR3 in DNA: TGTGCCAGCAGCCTGACGGGACAGGGGATGTACGAGCAGTACTTC.